Listed below are T cell receptor beta chains from one sample, sequenced in a study of blood T cells in healthy people across ages. In TCRdb, the 5' RACE reads were re-called with MiXCR into one record per CDR3 protein. The sample lists 1.5 million to 2 million distinct CDR3 sequences, about 50% occurring once. The sample was blood. The receptors come from a woman aged 40 to 50 in good health. CDR3s include the opening cysteine and the closing phenylalanine or tryptophan. Each record gives: V gene, D gene, clone size, J gene, CDR3 DNA, CDR3 protein. D genes are given only for firm matches. Clone size, where shown, is once, few, many, or a class for clones that have expanded.

v_gene: TRBV13
d_gene: -
abundance: -
j_gene: TRBJ2-3
CDR3nt: TGTGCCAGCAGCTTATGGGGTCCCCGCACAGATACGCAGTATTTT
CDR3aa: CASSLWGPRTDTQYF

v_gene: TRBV7-2
d_gene: -
abundance: few
j_gene: TRBJ2-6
CDR3nt: TGTGCCAGCAGCTTAGTGCCAGACTTCCCTGCGGCCAACGTCCTGACTTTC
CDR3aa: CASSLVPDFPAANVLTF

v_gene: TRBV20-1
d_gene: -
abundance: -
j_gene: TRBJ2-5
CDR3nt: TGCAGTGCTGGAGATGGCCCCGGGACCCAGTACTTC
CDR3aa: CSAGDGPGTQYF

v_gene: TRBV4-1
d_gene: TRBD2
abundance: -
j_gene: TRBJ2-1
CDR3nt: TGCGCCAGCAGCCAAGGACCTAGCGGGATCAATGAGCAGTTCTTC
CDR3aa: CASSQGPSGINEQFF

v_gene: TRBV3-1
d_gene: -
abundance: -
j_gene: TRBJ1-6
CDR3nt: TGTGCCAGCAGCCAAGGAAACCTTCCCCTCCACTTT
CDR3aa: CASSQGNLPLHF

v_gene: TRBV5-1
d_gene: TRBD2
abundance: -
j_gene: TRBJ2-4
CDR3nt: TGCGCCAGCAGCTTACCGGGACTAGCGGCCCACGGGGAGTACTTC
CDR3aa: CASSLPGLAAHGEYF

v_gene: TRBV4-3
d_gene: -
abundance: -
j_gene: TRBJ1-2
CDR3nt: TGCGCCAGCAGCACACACCGATCACAGGTCTATGGCTACACCTTC
CDR3aa: CASSTHRSQVYGYTF

v_gene: TRBV20-1
d_gene: TRBD2
abundance: few
j_gene: TRBJ2-5
CDR3nt: TGCAGTGCTATGAGACTAGCGGGGGGGCTTCAAGAGACCCAGTACTTC
CDR3aa: CSAMRLAGGLQETQYF

v_gene: TRBV3-1
d_gene: -
abundance: -
j_gene: TRBJ1-2
CDR3nt: TGTGCCAGCAGCCAGATTGGAACAGTCGACTATGGCTACACCTTC
CDR3aa: CASSQIGTVDYGYTF

v_gene: TRBV25-1
d_gene: -
abundance: -
j_gene: TRBJ2-3
CDR3nt: TGTGCCAGCAGTGAATTGGGGCTTAGCATAGATACGCAGTATTTT
CDR3aa: CASSELGLSIDTQYF

v_gene: TRBV28
d_gene: -
abundance: few
j_gene: TRBJ2-4
CDR3nt: TGTGCCAGCAGCTTTGCCCAAGCGGGGAGAAGGGGGGAGCAGTACTTC
CDR3aa: CASSFAQAGRRGEQYF

v_gene: TRBV6-2/TRBV6-3
d_gene: -
abundance: many
j_gene: TRBJ2-5
CDR3nt: TGTGCCAGCAGAGCCCAGGGCAGGGGTATCGAGACCCAGTACTTC
CDR3aa: CASRAQGRGIETQYF

v_gene: TRBV6-1
d_gene: TRBD1
abundance: -
j_gene: TRBJ2-5
CDR3nt: TGTGCCAGCAGTGACTTTACAGGGGTAGAGACCCAGTACTTC
CDR3aa: CASSDFTGVETQYF

v_gene: TRBV6-6
d_gene: -
abundance: -
j_gene: TRBJ1-5
CDR3nt: TGTGCCAGCAGTTACACAGCTAGCAATCAGCCCCAGCATTTT
CDR3aa: CASSYTASNQPQHF

v_gene: TRBV10-3
d_gene: TRBD2
abundance: many
j_gene: TRBJ2-3
CDR3nt: TGTGCCATCAGTAGCGGGGGTGGCACAGATACGCAGTATTTT
CDR3aa: CAISSGGGTDTQYF

v_gene: TRBV29-1
d_gene: -
abundance: -
j_gene: TRBJ2-1
CDR3nt: TGCAGCGTTGTTTCCTTGGCCCCCTACAATGAGCAGTTCTTC
CDR3aa: CSVVSLAPYNEQFF

v_gene: TRBV29-1
d_gene: -
abundance: -
j_gene: TRBJ2-6
CDR3nt: TGCAGCTGTTCGGGGGCTGGGGCCAACGTCCTGACTTTC
CDR3aa: CSCSGAGANVLTF

v_gene: TRBV6-5
d_gene: TRBD2
abundance: -
j_gene: TRBJ2-1
CDR3nt: TGTGCCAGCAGTGGAGCGGGGGCCCCCTACAATGAGCAGTTCTTC
CDR3aa: CASSGAGAPYNEQFF

v_gene: TRBV15
d_gene: -
abundance: -
j_gene: TRBJ2-1
CDR3nt: TGTGCCACCAGCAGAGACACCAAGGGTTATGAGCAGTTCTTC
CDR3aa: CATSRDTKGYEQFF

v_gene: TRBV28
d_gene: -
abundance: -
j_gene: TRBJ2-5
CDR3nt: TGTGCCAGCAGTTTAGGGCCAAGTTGGGAGACCCAGTACTTC
CDR3aa: CASSLGPSWETQYF

v_gene: TRBV28
d_gene: TRBD2
abundance: -
j_gene: TRBJ2-7
CDR3nt: TGTGCCAGTGAGAGCGGGGCCTCCTACGAGCAGTACTTC
CDR3aa: CASESGASYEQYF

v_gene: TRBV10-3
d_gene: -
abundance: -
j_gene: TRBJ1-2
CDR3nt: TGTGCCATCAGTGTGGACAGCCCCGTCTATGGCTACACCTTC
CDR3aa: CAISVDSPVYGYTF

v_gene: TRBV27
d_gene: -
abundance: few
j_gene: TRBJ2-7
CDR3nt: TGTGCCAGCAGTTTAGGGCGGTCGGGGTTACGGTACGAGCAGTACTTC
CDR3aa: CASSLGRSGLRYEQYF

v_gene: TRBV20-1
d_gene: -
abundance: few
j_gene: TRBJ2-7
CDR3nt: TGCAGTGCTAATCAGGGCTCCTACGAGCAGTACTTC
CDR3aa: CSANQGSYEQYF

v_gene: TRBV7-2
d_gene: TRBD1
abundance: -
j_gene: TRBJ2-5
CDR3nt: TGTGCCAGCAGCTTAGCTCCGGGACAGGGGTCGGTTCAAGAGACCCAGTACTTC
CDR3aa: CASSLAPGQGSVQETQYF

v_gene: TRBV29-1
d_gene: TRBD2
abundance: few
j_gene: TRBJ2-1
CDR3nt: TGCAGCGCACACCCCGGGGGGATTTACAATGAGCAGTTCTTC
CDR3aa: CSAHPGGIYNEQFF

v_gene: TRBV5-1
d_gene: -
abundance: -
j_gene: TRBJ2-1
CDR3nt: TGCGCCAACAGCCCTAGGAACAACAATGAGCAGTTCTTC
CDR3aa: CANSPRNNNEQFF

v_gene: TRBV6-6
d_gene: -
abundance: -
j_gene: TRBJ2-7
CDR3nt: TGTGCCAGCAGTCCTGGACACAAAGAGTACGAGCAGTACTTC
CDR3aa: CASSPGHKEYEQYF

v_gene: TRBV5-1
d_gene: -
abundance: -
j_gene: TRBJ2-3
CDR3nt: TGCGCCAGCAGCGCCTATACAGGGACAGATACGCAGTATTTT
CDR3aa: CASSAYTGTDTQYF

v_gene: TRBV29-1
d_gene: TRBD2
abundance: -
j_gene: TRBJ2-1
CDR3nt: TGCAGCGTTGAGGAGACTAGCGGGGGTCAAGAGACCCAGTTCTTC
CDR3aa: CSVEETSGGQETQFF

v_gene: TRBV6-5
d_gene: -
abundance: -
j_gene: TRBJ1-5
CDR3nt: TGTGCCAGCAGTCGATACGGGACGGATAGCAATCAGCCCCAGCATTTT
CDR3aa: CASSRYGTDSNQPQHF

v_gene: TRBV20-1
d_gene: TRBD1
abundance: once
j_gene: TRBJ1-5
CDR3nt: TGCAGCCCGACAGGGCCCCTTAAGGTCAGCAATCAGCCCCAGCATTTT
CDR3aa: CSPTGPLKVSNQPQHF

v_gene: TRBV28
d_gene: -
abundance: -
j_gene: TRBJ1-2
CDR3nt: TGTGCCAGCAGTACCTCACGTATAAACTGTGGCTACACCTTC
CDR3aa: CASSTSRINCGYTF